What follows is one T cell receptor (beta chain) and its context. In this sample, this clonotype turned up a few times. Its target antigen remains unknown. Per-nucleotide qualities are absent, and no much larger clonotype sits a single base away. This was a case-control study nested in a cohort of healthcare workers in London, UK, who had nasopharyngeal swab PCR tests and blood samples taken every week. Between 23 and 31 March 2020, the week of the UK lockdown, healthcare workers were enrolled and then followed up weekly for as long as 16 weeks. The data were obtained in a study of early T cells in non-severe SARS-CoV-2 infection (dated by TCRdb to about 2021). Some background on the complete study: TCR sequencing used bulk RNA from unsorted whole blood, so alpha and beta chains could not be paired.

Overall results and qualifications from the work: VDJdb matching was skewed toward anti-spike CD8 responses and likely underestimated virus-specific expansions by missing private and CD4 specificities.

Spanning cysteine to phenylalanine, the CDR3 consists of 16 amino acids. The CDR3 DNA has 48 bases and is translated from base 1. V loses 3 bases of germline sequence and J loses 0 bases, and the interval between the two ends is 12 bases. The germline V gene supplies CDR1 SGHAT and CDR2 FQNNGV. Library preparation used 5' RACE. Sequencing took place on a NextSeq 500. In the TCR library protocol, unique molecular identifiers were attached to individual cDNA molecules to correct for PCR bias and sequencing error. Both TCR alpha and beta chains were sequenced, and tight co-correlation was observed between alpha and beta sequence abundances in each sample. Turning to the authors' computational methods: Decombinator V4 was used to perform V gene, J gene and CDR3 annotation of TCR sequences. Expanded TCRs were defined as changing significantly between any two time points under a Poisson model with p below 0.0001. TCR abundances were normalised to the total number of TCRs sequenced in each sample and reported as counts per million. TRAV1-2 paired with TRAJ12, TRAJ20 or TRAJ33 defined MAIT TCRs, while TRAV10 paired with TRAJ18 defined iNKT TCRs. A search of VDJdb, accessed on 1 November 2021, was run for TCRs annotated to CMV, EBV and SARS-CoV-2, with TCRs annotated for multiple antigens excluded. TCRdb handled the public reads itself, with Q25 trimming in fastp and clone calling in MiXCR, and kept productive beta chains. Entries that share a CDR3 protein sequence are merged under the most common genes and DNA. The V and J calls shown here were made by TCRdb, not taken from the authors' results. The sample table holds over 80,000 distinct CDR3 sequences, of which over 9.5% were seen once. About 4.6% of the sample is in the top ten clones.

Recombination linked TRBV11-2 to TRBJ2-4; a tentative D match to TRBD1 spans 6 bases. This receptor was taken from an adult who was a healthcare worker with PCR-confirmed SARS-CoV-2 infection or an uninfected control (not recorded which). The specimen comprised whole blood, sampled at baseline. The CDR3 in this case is CASSLDRELAKNIQYF. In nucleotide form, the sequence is TGTGCCAGCAGCTTGGACAGAGAGCTAGCCAAAAACATTCAGTACTTC.